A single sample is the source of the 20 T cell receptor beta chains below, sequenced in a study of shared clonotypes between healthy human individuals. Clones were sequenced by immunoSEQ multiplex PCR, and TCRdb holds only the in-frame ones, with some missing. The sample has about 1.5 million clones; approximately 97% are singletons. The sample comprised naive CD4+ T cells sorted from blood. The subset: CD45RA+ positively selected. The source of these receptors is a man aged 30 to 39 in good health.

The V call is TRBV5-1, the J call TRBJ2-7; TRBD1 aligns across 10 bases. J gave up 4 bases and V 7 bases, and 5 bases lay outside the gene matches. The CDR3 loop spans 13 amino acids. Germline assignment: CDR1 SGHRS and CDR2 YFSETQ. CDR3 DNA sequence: TGCGCCAGCGGGAGGGGACAGGGGTACGAGCAGTACTTC. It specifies CASGRGQGYEQYF.

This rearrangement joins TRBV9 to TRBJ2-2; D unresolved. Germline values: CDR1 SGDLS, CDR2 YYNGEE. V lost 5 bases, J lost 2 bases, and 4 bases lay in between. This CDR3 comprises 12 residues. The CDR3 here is CASSHNTGELFF. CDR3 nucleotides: TGTGCCAGCAGTCACAACACCGGGGAGCTGTTTTTT.

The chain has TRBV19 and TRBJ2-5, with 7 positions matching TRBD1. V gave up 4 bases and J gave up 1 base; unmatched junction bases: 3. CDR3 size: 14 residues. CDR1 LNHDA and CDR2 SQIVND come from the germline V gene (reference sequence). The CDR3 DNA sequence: TGTGCCAGTAGTACGACAGGGTCCCAAGAGACCCAGTACTTC. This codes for CASSTTGSQETQYF. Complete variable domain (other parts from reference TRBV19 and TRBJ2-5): DGGITQSPKYLFRKEGQNVTLSCEQNLNHDAMYWYRQDPGQGLRLIYYSQIVNDFQKGDIAEGYSVSREKKESFPLTVTSAQKNPTAFYLCASSTTGSQETQYFGPGTRLLVL.

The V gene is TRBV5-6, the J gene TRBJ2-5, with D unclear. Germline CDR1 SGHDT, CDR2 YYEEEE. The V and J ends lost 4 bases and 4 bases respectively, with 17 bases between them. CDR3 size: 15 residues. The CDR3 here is CASSIAAPGGETQYF. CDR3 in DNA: TGTGCCAGCAGCATAGCTGCCCCGGGTGGAGAGACCCAGTACTTC.

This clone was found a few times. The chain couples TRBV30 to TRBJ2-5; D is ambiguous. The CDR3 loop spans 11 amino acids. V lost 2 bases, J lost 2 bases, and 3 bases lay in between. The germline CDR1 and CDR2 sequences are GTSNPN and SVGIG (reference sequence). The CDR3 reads CAWSLQETQYF. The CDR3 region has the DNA TGTGCCTGGAGTTTACAAGAGACCCAGTACTTC.

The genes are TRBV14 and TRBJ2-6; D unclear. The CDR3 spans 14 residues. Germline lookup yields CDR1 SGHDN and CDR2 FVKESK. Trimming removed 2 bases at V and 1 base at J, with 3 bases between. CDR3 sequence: CASSQTSGANVLTF. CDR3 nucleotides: TGTGCCAGCAGCCAAACGTCTGGGGCCAACGTCCTGACTTTC.

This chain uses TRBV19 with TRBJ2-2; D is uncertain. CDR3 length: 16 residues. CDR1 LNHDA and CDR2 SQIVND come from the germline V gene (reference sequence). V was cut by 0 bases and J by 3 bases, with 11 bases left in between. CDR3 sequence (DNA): TGTGCCAGTAGTATAGATCATGATTACTACACCGGGGAGCTGTTTTTT. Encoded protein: CASSIDHDYYTGELFF. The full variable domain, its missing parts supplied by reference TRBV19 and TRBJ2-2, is DGGITQSPKYLFRKEGQNVTLSCEQNLNHDAMYWYRQDPGQGLRLIYYSQIVNDFQKGDIAEGYSVSREKKESFPLTVTSAQKNPTAFYLCASSIDHDYYTGELFFGEGSRLTVL.

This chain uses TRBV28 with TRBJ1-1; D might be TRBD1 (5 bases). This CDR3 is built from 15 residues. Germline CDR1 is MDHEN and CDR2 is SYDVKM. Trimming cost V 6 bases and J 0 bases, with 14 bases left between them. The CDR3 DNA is TGTGCCAGCAGATCGACCGGGGGGATGAACACTGAAGCTTTCTTT. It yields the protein CASRSTGGMNTEAFF.

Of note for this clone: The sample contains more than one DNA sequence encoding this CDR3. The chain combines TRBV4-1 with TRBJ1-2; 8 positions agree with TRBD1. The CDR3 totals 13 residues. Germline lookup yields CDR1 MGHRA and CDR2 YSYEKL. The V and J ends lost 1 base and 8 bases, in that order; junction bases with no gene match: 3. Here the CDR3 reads CASSQATGVGYTF. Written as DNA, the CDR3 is TGCGCCAGCAGCCAAGCGACAGGGGTGGGCTACACCTTC.

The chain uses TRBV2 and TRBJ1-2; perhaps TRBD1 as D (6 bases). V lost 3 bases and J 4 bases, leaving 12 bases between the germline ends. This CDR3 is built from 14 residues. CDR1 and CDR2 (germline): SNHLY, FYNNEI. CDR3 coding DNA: TGTGCCAGCAGTGAGACAGGTCTGGGCTATGGCTACACCTTC. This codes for CASSETGLGYGYTF.

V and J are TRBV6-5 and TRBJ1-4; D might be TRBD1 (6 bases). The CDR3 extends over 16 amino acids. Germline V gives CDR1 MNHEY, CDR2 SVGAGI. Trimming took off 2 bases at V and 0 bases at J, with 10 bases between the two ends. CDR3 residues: CASSYRAGATNEKLFF. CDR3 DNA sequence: TGTGCCAGCAGTTACCGGGCAGGGGCAACTAATGAAAAACTGTTTTTT.

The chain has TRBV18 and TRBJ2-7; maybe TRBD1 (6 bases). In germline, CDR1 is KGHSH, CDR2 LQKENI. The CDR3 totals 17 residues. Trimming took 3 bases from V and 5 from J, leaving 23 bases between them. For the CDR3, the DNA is TGTGCCAGCTCACCGACCAATCAGGACAGTGCTTGGGACGAGCAGTACTTC. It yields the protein CASSPTNQDSAWDEQYF.

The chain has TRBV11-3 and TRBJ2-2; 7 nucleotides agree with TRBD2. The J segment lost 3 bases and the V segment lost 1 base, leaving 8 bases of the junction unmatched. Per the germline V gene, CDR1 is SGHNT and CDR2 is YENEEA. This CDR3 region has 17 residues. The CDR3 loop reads CASSLGRGTTDTGELFF. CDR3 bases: TGTGCCAGCAGCTTAGGACGGGGGACTACTGACACCGGGGAGCTGTTTTTT.

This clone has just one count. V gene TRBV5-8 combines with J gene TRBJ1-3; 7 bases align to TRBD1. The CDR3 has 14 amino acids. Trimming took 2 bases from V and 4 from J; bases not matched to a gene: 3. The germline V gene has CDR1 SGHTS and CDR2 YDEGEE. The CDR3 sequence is CASSFRGQGNTIYF. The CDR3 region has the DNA TGTGCCAGCAGCTTCCGGGGACAGGGAAACACCATATATTTT.

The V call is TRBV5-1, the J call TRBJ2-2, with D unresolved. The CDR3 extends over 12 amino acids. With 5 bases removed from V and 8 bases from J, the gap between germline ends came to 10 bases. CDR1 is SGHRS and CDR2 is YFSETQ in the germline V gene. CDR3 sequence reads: CASRREGGELFF. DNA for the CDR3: TGCGCCAGCAGGAGAGAAGGGGGGGAGCTGTTTTTT.

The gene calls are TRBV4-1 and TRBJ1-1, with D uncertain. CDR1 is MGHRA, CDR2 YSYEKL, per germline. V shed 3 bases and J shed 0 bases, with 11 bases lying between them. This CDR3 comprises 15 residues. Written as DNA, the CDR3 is TGCGCCAGCAGCCAGGGGATGGGCATGAACACTGAAGCTTTCTTT. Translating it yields CASSQGMGMNTEAFF.

The DNA of the CDR3 is TGTGCCAGCAGACCCGGTGGGGAGAGACAGCCCCAGCATTTT. It yields the protein CASRPGGERQPQHF. V gene TRBV28 combines with J gene TRBJ1-5; D not certain. Germline values: CDR1 MDHEN, CDR2 SYDVKM. CDR3 length: 14 amino acids. Between the trimmed V and J ends, which lost 6 bases and 7 bases, there was a span of 16 bases.

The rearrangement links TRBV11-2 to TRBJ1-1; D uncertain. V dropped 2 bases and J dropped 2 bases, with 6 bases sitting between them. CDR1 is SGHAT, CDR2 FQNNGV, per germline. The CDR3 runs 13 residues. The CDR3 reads CASSLWGNTEAFF. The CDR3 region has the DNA TGTGCCAGCAGCTTATGGGGAAACACTGAAGCTTTCTTT.

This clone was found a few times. CDR3 amino acids: CASNSRGIGLGDTQYF. In DNA form, the CDR3 reads TGCGCCAGCAACTCCAGGGGAATTGGATTAGGAGATACGCAGTATTTT. V is TRBV5-1 and J is TRBJ2-3, with D possibly TRBD1 on 6 matching bases. CDR3 length equals 16 residues. Germline CDR1 is SGHRS and CDR2 is YFSETQ. V gave up 6 bases and J gave up 5 bases, with 22 bases separating them.

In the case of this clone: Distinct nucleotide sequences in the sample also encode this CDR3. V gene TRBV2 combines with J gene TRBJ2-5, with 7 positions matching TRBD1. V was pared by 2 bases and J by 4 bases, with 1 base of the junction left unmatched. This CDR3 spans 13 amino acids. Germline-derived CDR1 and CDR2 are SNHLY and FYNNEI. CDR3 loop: CASSERDRETQYF. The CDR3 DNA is TGTGCCAGCAGTGAAAGGGACAGAGAGACCCAGTACTTC.